The rows below give T cell receptor beta chains drawn from one sample of a study of Ad26.COV2.S vaccination and SARS-CoV-2 variants. Sequencing was performed with immunoSEQ multiplex PCR; in TCRdb, only in-frame clones are kept and a portion is missing. The sample records about 280,000 clones, 80% to 90% being singletons. Specimen: peripheral blood, collected in a trial of Ad26.COV2.S vaccine versus placebo. These receptors were collected from a person aged 18-65 years who received the Ad26.COV2.S COVID-19 vaccine or a placebo. CDR3s include the opening cysteine and the closing phenylalanine or tryptophan. Each record gives: CDR3 length, clone size, J gene, V gene, D gene, CDR3 DNA, CDR3 protein. The D gene is left open where the match is weak. Clone size, where shown, is once, few, many, or a class for clones that have expanded.

cdr3_length: 14
clone_size: .
j_call: TRBJ1-1
v_call: TRBV7-2
d_call: .
cdr3_nt: TGTGCCAGCAGCTTAGGTTATTCGAACACTGAAGCTTTCTTT
cdr3_aa: CASSLGYSNTEAFF

cdr3_length: 15
clone_size: .
j_call: TRBJ2-7
v_call: TRBV7-9
d_call: .
cdr3_nt: TGTGCCAGCAGCTTATTCGACGGGGACGGTTACGAGCAGTACTTC
cdr3_aa: CASSLFDGDGYEQYF

cdr3_length: 14
clone_size: .
j_call: TRBJ1-1
v_call: TRBV2
d_call: .
cdr3_nt: TGTGCCAGCAGCCTCACAGCTATTAACACTGAAGCTTTCTTT
cdr3_aa: CASSLTAINTEAFF

cdr3_length: 13
clone_size: .
j_call: TRBJ2-1
v_call: TRBV7-3
d_call: .
cdr3_nt: TGTGCCAGCAGCTTAACCCCAGGCGGTGAGCAGTTCTTC
cdr3_aa: CASSLTPGGEQFF

cdr3_length: 15
clone_size: .
j_call: TRBJ1-6
v_call: TRBV7-2
d_call: .
cdr3_nt: TGTGCCAGCAGCTTAATCCGGGCACATAATTCACCCCTCCACTTT
cdr3_aa: CASSLIRAHNSPLHF

cdr3_length: 14
clone_size: .
j_call: TRBJ2-7
v_call: TRBV19
d_call: .
cdr3_nt: TGTGCCAGTAGTATATCCGGGACCGCCTACGAGCAGTACTTC
cdr3_aa: CASSISGTAYEQYF

cdr3_length: 15
clone_size: .
j_call: TRBJ1-1
v_call: TRBV5-1
d_call: TRBD1
cdr3_nt: TGCGCCAGCAGCTTGGGGGGACAGGGAGGCACTGAAGCTTTCTTT
cdr3_aa: CASSLGGQGGTEAFF

cdr3_length: 14
clone_size: .
j_call: TRBJ1-2
v_call: TRBV7-2
d_call: TRBD1
cdr3_nt: TGTGCCAGCAGCCCTTGGGACAGGGAGGCTGGCTACACCTTC
cdr3_aa: CASSPWDREAGYTF

cdr3_length: 16
clone_size: .
j_call: TRBJ1-2
v_call: TRBV28
d_call: TRBD1
cdr3_nt: TGTGCCAGCAGTTTATATCGAGGGGGCAGCAACTATGGCTACACCTTC
cdr3_aa: CASSLYRGGSNYGYTF

cdr3_length: 15
clone_size: .
j_call: TRBJ2-7
v_call: TRBV9
d_call: .
cdr3_nt: TGTGCCAGCAGCTCTATGGACAGCCCAATCTACGAGCAGTACTTC
cdr3_aa: CASSSMDSPIYEQYF

cdr3_length: 14
clone_size: .
j_call: TRBJ1-1
v_call: TRBV24-1
d_call: TRBD1
cdr3_nt: TGTGCCACCTACAGGGGCCCGTGGCTGACTGAAGCTTTCTTT
cdr3_aa: CATYRGPWLTEAFF

cdr3_length: 15
clone_size: .
j_call: TRBJ2-7
v_call: TRBV6-6
d_call: .
cdr3_nt: TGTGCCAGCACTTCGGGGGCGCGGGGGTTCTACGAGCAGTACTTC
cdr3_aa: CASTSGARGFYEQYF

cdr3_length: 15
clone_size: .
j_call: TRBJ1-1
v_call: TRBV7-9
d_call: .
cdr3_nt: TGTGCCAGCAGCCTAATGAGGAGTGGGGACACTGAAGCTTTCTTT
cdr3_aa: CASSLMRSGDTEAFF

cdr3_length: 16
clone_size: .
j_call: TRBJ1-5
v_call: TRBV30
d_call: TRBD1
cdr3_nt: TGTGCCTGGAGTGCCTTCCGGGACAGGGGGTATCAGCCCCAGCATTTT
cdr3_aa: CAWSAFRDRGYQPQHF

cdr3_length: 12
clone_size: .
j_call: TRBJ2-5
v_call: TRBV2
d_call: .
cdr3_nt: TGTGCCAGCTACCCTGCTGAGGAGACCCAGTACTTC
cdr3_aa: CASYPAEETQYF

cdr3_length: 16
clone_size: few
j_call: TRBJ1-5
v_call: TRBV19
d_call: .
cdr3_nt: TGTGCCAGTAGAATGTCCCACGGTACTAGCAATCAGCCCCAGCATTTT
cdr3_aa: CASRMSHGTSNQPQHF

cdr3_length: 17
clone_size: .
j_call: TRBJ2-1
v_call: TRBV5-1
d_call: TRBD1
cdr3_nt: TGCGCCAGCAGCGACTCATTAGGGGGCGGTGTATTCAATGAGCAGTTCTTC
cdr3_aa: CASSDSLGGGVFNEQFF

cdr3_length: 16
clone_size: .
j_call: TRBJ2-2
v_call: TRBV7-9
d_call: TRBD1
cdr3_nt: TGTGCCAGCAGCTCCCGGGACAGGGGCGACACCGGGGAGCTGTTTTTT
cdr3_aa: CASSSRDRGDTGELFF

cdr3_length: 13
clone_size: .
j_call: TRBJ1-1
v_call: TRBV29-1
d_call: TRBD1
cdr3_nt: TGCAGCGTTGTCAGTCAGGGGGCTGTTGAAGCTTTCTTT
cdr3_aa: CSVVSQGAVEAFF

cdr3_length: 15
clone_size: .
j_call: TRBJ2-2
v_call: TRBV7-9
d_call: TRBD1
cdr3_nt: TGTGCCAGCAGCCCCCGGACAGGGGTCACCGGGGAGCTGTTTTTT
cdr3_aa: CASSPRTGVTGELFF

cdr3_length: 14
clone_size: .
j_call: TRBJ2-3
v_call: TRBV9
d_call: .
cdr3_nt: TGTGCCAGCAGCGTAGGGCAGGGAAGGTATACGCAGTATTTT
cdr3_aa: CASSVGQGRYTQYF

cdr3_length: 16
clone_size: .
j_call: TRBJ2-6
v_call: TRBV15
d_call: .
cdr3_nt: TGTGCCACCAGCAGAGGGGCTCGCTCGGGGGCCAACGTCCTGACTTTC
cdr3_aa: CATSRGARSGANVLTF

cdr3_length: 17
clone_size: .
j_call: TRBJ1-5
v_call: TRBV7-2
d_call: .
cdr3_nt: TGTGCCAGCAGCTTAATTGGGGGCGGGGAACACAATCAGCCCCAGCATTTT
cdr3_aa: CASSLIGGGEHNQPQHF

cdr3_length: 15
clone_size: .
j_call: TRBJ1-6
v_call: TRBV5-1
d_call: TRBD1
cdr3_nt: TGCGCCAGCAGCAGTGGACAGGGAAATAATTCACCCCTCCACTTT
cdr3_aa: CASSSGQGNNSPLHF

cdr3_length: 15
clone_size: .
j_call: TRBJ2-1
v_call: TRBV28
d_call: TRBD2
cdr3_nt: TGTGCCAGCAGATCAGTTGTAGCGGGAGCCAATGAGCAGTTCTTC
cdr3_aa: CASRSVVAGANEQFF

cdr3_length: 12
clone_size: .
j_call: TRBJ1-2
v_call: TRBV19
d_call: .
cdr3_nt: TGTGCCAGTAGTAAGGAGGGTCGTGGCTACACCTTC
cdr3_aa: CASSKEGRGYTF

cdr3_length: 12
clone_size: .
j_call: TRBJ1-1
v_call: TRBV29-1
d_call: .
cdr3_nt: TGCAGCGTTAATATAGCGTACACTGAAGCTTTCTTT
cdr3_aa: CSVNIAYTEAFF

cdr3_length: 16
clone_size: .
j_call: TRBJ1-5
v_call: TRBV19
d_call: .
cdr3_nt: TGTGCCAGTACCCTTGTTGGGGGGGCAAGCAATCAGCCCCAGCATTTT
cdr3_aa: CASTLVGGASNQPQHF

cdr3_length: 14
clone_size: once
j_call: TRBJ1-2
v_call: TRBV11-1
d_call: .
cdr3_nt: TGTGCCAGCAGCTACCGAGGCGGGGGATATGGCTACACCTTC
cdr3_aa: CASSYRGGGYGYTF

cdr3_length: 16
clone_size: .
j_call: TRBJ1-2
v_call: TRBV5-1
d_call: TRBD1
cdr3_nt: TGCGCCAGCAGCTTGGGGAATACCGGGACAGGGGTAAACTACACCTTC
cdr3_aa: CASSLGNTGTGVNYTF

cdr3_length: 15
clone_size: .
j_call: TRBJ1-5
v_call: TRBV2
d_call: TRBD1
cdr3_nt: TGTGCCAGCAGCGCGGGACAGGATAGCAATCAGCCCCAGCATTTT
cdr3_aa: CASSAGQDSNQPQHF

cdr3_length: 13
clone_size: .
j_call: TRBJ2-5
v_call: TRBV12-3/TRBV12-4
d_call: TRBD2
cdr3_nt: TGTGCCAGCAGTTTGGGGGGGATGGAGACCCAGTACTTC
cdr3_aa: CASSLGGMETQYF

cdr3_length: 12
clone_size: .
j_call: TRBJ2-2
v_call: TRBV7-9
d_call: .
cdr3_nt: TGTGCCAGCAGCTTAAAAACCGGGGAGCTGTTTTTT
cdr3_aa: CASSLKTGELFF

cdr3_length: 17
clone_size: .
j_call: TRBJ1-3
v_call: TRBV5-8
d_call: .
cdr3_nt: TGTGCCAGCAGCTTGGCCGGCGTTCGACAGCCAGGAAACACCATATATTTT
cdr3_aa: CASSLAGVRQPGNTIYF

cdr3_length: 14
clone_size: .
j_call: TRBJ2-5
v_call: TRBV5-1
d_call: .
cdr3_nt: TGCGCCAGCAGCCCGGGCGATGTGGAGGAGACCCAGTACTTC
cdr3_aa: CASSPGDVEETQYF